This is a list of T cell receptor beta chains from one sample in a study of cytomegalovirus exposure and HLA in healthy donors. Here immunoSEQ multiplex PCR was the method, and the copy in TCRdb shows in-frame clones only, minus some. The data show under 200,000 clones, about an eighth seen once. Specimen: PBMCs. These receptors originate from a man aged 45-60 years in good health and CMV-seropositive. CDR3s include the opening cysteine and the closing phenylalanine or tryptophan. D genes are given only for firm matches. A clone size is listed for some rows: how often the clone was seen (once, few, many), or a class if it is expanded.

d_gene	abundance	v_gene	j_gene	CDR3aa	CDR3nt
NA	few	TRBV7-9	TRBJ2-3	CASSLEWTASSTDTQYF	TGTGCCAGCAGCTTAGAGTGGACAGCCTCTAGCACAGATACGCAGTATTTT
NA	few	TRBV6-6	TRBJ2-7	CASSLQGSYEQYF	TGTGCCAGCAGTTTACAGGGTTCCTACGAGCAGTACTTC
NA	NA	TRBV19	TRBJ2-2	CASTLWGRTGELFF	TGTGCCAGTACCCTCTGGGGGCGCACCGGGGAGCTGTTTTTT
TRBD2	NA	TRBV28	TRBJ2-3	CASSLFPGGTSGDSTDTQYF	TGTGCCAGCAGTTTATTCCCCGGAGGGACTAGCGGGGATAGCACAGATACGCAGTATTTT
NA	NA	TRBV9	TRBJ1-1	CASSPDVQGRAFF	TGTGCCAGCAGCCCCGACGTCCAGGGTCGGGCTTTCTTT
NA	NA	TRBV2	TRBJ1-4	CASSHREKLFF	TGTGCCAGCAGTCACAGAGAAAAACTGTTTTTT
TRBD1	NA	TRBV6-6	TRBJ2-3	CAGRQGARTDTQYF	TGTGCCGGCAGACAGGGGGCGCGCACAGATACGCAGTATTTT
TRBD2	few	TRBV5-4	TRBJ2-7	CASSSGGLAVSDEQYF	TGTGCCAGCAGCTCGGGGGGACTAGCGGTTTCCGACGAGCAGTACTTC
NA	NA	TRBV5-4	TRBJ1-2	CASSLERTSDNYGYTF	TGTGCCAGCAGCTTGGAGCGGACGAGTGATAACTATGGCTACACCTTC
NA	few	TRBV6-6	TRBJ2-5	CASSTGIGETQYF	TGTGCCAGCAGTACAGGGATAGGAGAGACCCAGTACTTC
NA	NA	TRBV20-1	TRBJ2-1	CSARNLDEQFF	TGCAGTGCTCGCAACTTGGATGAGCAGTTCTTC
TRBD1	NA	TRBV9	TRBJ1-1	CASSPNTGGGTEAFF	TGTGCCAGCAGCCCCAACACAGGGGGCGGGACTGAAGCTTTCTTT
TRBD1	many	TRBV29-1	TRBJ2-1	CSVTGTGKVYEQFF	TGCAGCGTCACCGGGACAGGGAAAGTGTATGAGCAGTTCTTC
TRBD2	few	TRBV5-6	TRBJ2-3	CASSLPASGGDTQYF	TGTGCCAGCAGCTTGCCAGCTAGCGGGGGAGATACGCAGTATTTT
NA	few	TRBV28	TRBJ1-2	CAGGVDGYGYTF	TGTGCCGGGGGGGTGGACGGGTATGGCTACACCTTC
TRBD2	few	TRBV7-9	TRBJ2-5	CASSLRGGLRNQETQYF	TGTGCCAGCAGCTTACGCGGGGGTTTGAGGAATCAAGAGACCCAGTACTTC
TRBD1	few	TRBV6-5	TRBJ1-2	CASTPQGASGYGYTF	TGTGCCAGCACCCCACAGGGGGCGTCTGGCTATGGCTACACCTTC
NA	few	TRBV6-1	TRBJ1-4	CASSGGGSNEKLFF	TGTGCCAGCAGTGGCGGGGGAAGTAATGAAAAACTGTTTTTT
NA	NA	TRBV25-1	TRBJ2-1	CASSVPGRSNEQFF	TGTGCCAGCAGTGTCCCGGGTCGATCGAATGAGCAGTTCTTC
NA	few	TRBV19	TRBJ1-5	CASRDTYLSNQPQHF	TGTGCCAGTCGGGACACTTATCTTAGCAATCAGCCCCAGCATTTT
NA	NA	TRBV7-3	TRBJ2-7	CASSLGGARYEQYF	TGTGCCAGCAGCTTGGGGGGGGCACGTTACGAGCAGTACTTC
NA	NA	TRBV23-1	TRBJ1-5	CASSHPLGPQHF	TGCGCCAGCAGTCATCCGCTCGGGCCCCAGCATTTT
NA	few	TRBV5-6	TRBJ1-4	CASSLAGIANEKLFF	TGTGCCAGCAGCTTGGCAGGGATAGCTAATGAAAAACTGTTTTTT
TRBD1	NA	TRBV6-5	TRBJ2-3	CASTGQGSLGTQYF	TGTGCCAGCACGGGACAGGGGTCGTTAGGTACGCAGTATTTT
NA	few	TRBV30	TRBJ2-3	CAWISEANTQYF	TGTGCCTGGATCTCGGAGGCAAATACGCAGTATTTT
TRBD1	NA	TRBV6-1	TRBJ1-1	CASSAQTGTGVGGFF	TGTGCCAGCAGTGCCCAAACCGGGACAGGGGTTGGGGGTTTCTTT
TRBD2	NA	TRBV5-4	TRBJ2-3	CASSSGTTTDTQYF	TGTGCCAGCAGCTCCGGGACTACCACAGATACGCAGTATTTT
NA	few	TRBV5-4	TRBJ1-1	CASSVGRGETEAFF	TGTGCCAGCAGCGTCGGGAGGGGTGAGACTGAAGCTTTCTTT
TRBD1	NA	TRBV4-3	TRBJ1-2	CASSHMGTGFSGYTF	TGCGCCAGCAGCCACATGGGGACAGGGTTCTCTGGCTACACCTTC
NA	NA	TRBV7-9	TRBJ2-1	CASSRTVYNEQFF	TGTGCCAGCAGTCGGACAGTGTACAATGAGCAGTTCTTC
NA	few	TRBV7-8	TRBJ2-1	CASSDHYSNYNEQFF	TGTGCCAGCAGCGATCACTACTCCAACTACAATGAGCAGTTCTTC
TRBD1	few	TRBV27	TRBJ1-2	CASSLRLTGGSGYTF	TGTGCCAGCAGTCTCCGCCTCACAGGGGGAAGCGGCTACACCTTC
NA	NA	TRBV7-2	TRBJ1-5	CASSGDRFNQPQHF	TGTGCCAGCAGCGGCGACAGGTTTAATCAGCCCCAGCATTTT
TRBD1	few	TRBV18	TRBJ1-5	CASSPTGGNSNQPQHF	TGTGCCAGCTCACCGACAGGGGGAAATAGCAATCAGCCCCAGCATTTT
NA	few	TRBV6-1	TRBJ1-1	CASSVRENTEAFF	TGTGCCAGCAGTGTTAGAGAGAACACTGAAGCTTTCTTT
NA	few	TRBV19	TRBJ1-2	CASSHRGNYGYTF	TGTGCCAGTAGTCATCGGGGGAACTATGGCTACACCTTC
NA	few	TRBV10-3	TRBJ1-5	CAISASSGPQGQPQHF	TGTGCCATCAGTGCTTCTTCGGGGCCTCAGGGGCAGCCCCAGCATTTT
NA	few	TRBV11-2	TRBJ1-2	CASSPPRTAVYGYTF	TGTGCCAGCAGCCCGCCGAGGACAGCCGTCTATGGCTACACCTTC
TRBD1	NA	TRBV5-1	TRBJ1-4	CASSERQGGFNEKLFF	TGCGCCAGCAGCGAGCGACAGGGCGGGTTTAATGAAAAACTGTTTTTT
NA	NA	TRBV6-1	TRBJ1-2	CASSGRQNYGYTF	TGTGCCAGCAGCGGCCGACAGAACTATGGCTACACCTTC
TRBD1	NA	TRBV10-3	TRBJ2-2	CAISQTGGDTGELFF	TGTGCCATCAGTCAGACAGGGGGCGACACCGGGGAGCTGTTTTTT
TRBD1	NA	TRBV7-2	TRBJ2-2	CASSFRDRGVFANTGELFF	TGTGCCAGCAGCTTCCGGGACAGGGGTGTGTTCGCGAACACCGGGGAGCTGTTTTTT
TRBD1	few	TRBV6-5	TRBJ1-2	CASSRPDRAGGYTF	TGTGCCAGCAGTAGACCCGACAGGGCTGGGGGCTACACCTTC
TRBD1	few	TRBV11-3	TRBJ1-1	CASRKGTGEGTEAFF	TGTGCCAGCAGGAAAGGGACAGGGGAGGGCACTGAAGCTTTCTTT
NA	few	TRBV5-5	TRBJ1-4	CASSRRVGADEKLFF	TGTGCCAGCAGCCGCCGGGTGGGGGCGGATGAAAAACTGTTTTTT
TRBD1	NA	TRBV27	TRBJ2-5	CASSRDRGETQYF	TGTGCCAGCAGCCGGGACAGAGGAGAGACCCAGTACTTC
NA	few	TRBV11-3	TRBJ1-3	CASSLTQGIGNTIYF	TGTGCCAGCAGCTTGACGCAGGGAATCGGAAACACCATATATTTT
TRBD1	few	TRBV13	TRBJ2-6	CASSSDRTGANVLTF	TGTGCCAGCAGTTCGGACAGGACTGGGGCCAACGTCCTGACTTTC
NA	NA	TRBV30	TRBJ1-5	CAWSAGVQQPQHF	TGTGCCTGGAGTGCCGGAGTCCAACAGCCCCAGCATTTT
TRBD2	few	TRBV6-5	TRBJ2-3	CASRRGGPITDTQYF	TGTGCCAGCAGACGCGGGGGGCCGATCACAGATACGCAGTATTTT
TRBD2	NA	TRBV5-4	TRBJ2-2	CASRPGLDPGELFF	TGTGCCAGCAGACCCGGACTAGATCCCGGGGAGCTGTTTTTT
TRBD1	NA	TRBV9	TRBJ1-1	CASSATGGRTEAFF	TGTGCCAGCAGCGCTACAGGGGGTCGCACTGAAGCTTTCTTT
NA	NA	TRBV19	TRBJ2-1	CASRPGHSSYNEQFF	TGTGCCAGTAGGCCCGGTCACAGCTCCTACAATGAGCAGTTCTTC
NA	NA	TRBV19	TRBJ2-5	CASSPEGGKTQYF	TGTGCCAGTTCTCCCGAGGGGGGGAAGACCCAGTACTTC
NA	NA	TRBV7-2	TRBJ1-1	CASSLGQMNTEAFF	TGTGCCAGCAGCTTAGGACAGATGAACACTGAAGCTTTCTTT
NA	NA	TRBV20-1	TRBJ1-1	CSAREETEAFF	TGCAGTGCTAGAGAGGAGACTGAAGCTTTCTTT
NA	few	TRBV5-1	TRBJ1-1	CASSLSGTVNTEAFF	TGCGCCAGCAGCTTAAGCGGGACGGTGAACACTGAAGCTTTCTTT